One and the same sample provided the 2 T cell receptor beta chains below, sequenced in a study of sequential checkpoint blockade in melanoma. The treatment here: randomized to nivolumab then ipilimumab (arm A) or the reverse (arm B). Measured with immunoSEQ multiplex PCR; TCRdb has only the in-frame clones, and not every one. Counted here are some 19,000 clones, under 80% occurring once; the ten biggest clones make up 10% to 15%. The sequencing here drew on CD8+ T cells sorted from blood (inferred from file names), taken from a patient given nivolumab and ipilimumab in sequence. These receptors were obtained from a human donor with melanoma.

V usage is TRBV10-3 and J usage is TRBJ1-2; no definite D call. In germline, CDR1 is ENHRY, CDR2 SYGVKD. Deletions cut 3 bases from V and 1 base from J, with 6 bases between. The CDR3 spans 13 residues. The CDR3 DNA is TGTGCCATCAGTGATGGAGATAACTATGGCTACACCTTC. Protein sequence: CAISDGDNYGYTF.

The chain combines TRBV7-9 with TRBJ1-1, with 7 positions matching TRBD1. Germline CDR1 and CDR2: SEHNR and FQNEAQ (reference sequence). Losses at the gene ends were 11 bases for V and 10 bases for J; bases not matched to a gene: 10. CDR3 length: 11 residues. CDR3 sequence: CASQLQGRAFF. CDR3 bases: TGTGCCTCTCAGTTACAGGGGAGAGCTTTCTTT.